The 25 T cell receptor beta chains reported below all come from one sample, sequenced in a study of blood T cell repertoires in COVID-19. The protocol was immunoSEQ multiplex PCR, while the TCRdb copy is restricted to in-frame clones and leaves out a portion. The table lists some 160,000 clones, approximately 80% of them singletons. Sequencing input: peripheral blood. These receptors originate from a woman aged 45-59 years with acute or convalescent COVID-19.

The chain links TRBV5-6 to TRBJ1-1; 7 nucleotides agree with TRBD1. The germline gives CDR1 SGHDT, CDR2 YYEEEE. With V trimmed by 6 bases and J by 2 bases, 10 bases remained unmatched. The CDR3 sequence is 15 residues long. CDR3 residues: CASTEQGLSNTEAFF. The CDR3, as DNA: TGTGCCAGCACCGAACAGGGGCTCTCAAACACTGAAGCTTTCTTT.

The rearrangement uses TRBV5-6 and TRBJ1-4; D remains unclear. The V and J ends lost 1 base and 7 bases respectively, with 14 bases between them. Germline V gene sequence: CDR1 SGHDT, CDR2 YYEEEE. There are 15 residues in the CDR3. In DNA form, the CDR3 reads TGTGCCAGCAGCTTGTTGGGCAACGCCAGTGAAAAACTGTTTTTT. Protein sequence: CASSLLGNASEKLFF.

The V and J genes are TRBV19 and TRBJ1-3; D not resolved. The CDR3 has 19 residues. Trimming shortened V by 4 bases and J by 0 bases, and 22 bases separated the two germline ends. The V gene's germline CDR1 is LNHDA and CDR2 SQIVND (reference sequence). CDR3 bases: TGTGCCAGTAGTACGGGGTCCCTTTGGGCTGCGATCTCTGGAAACACCATATATTTT. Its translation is CASSTGSLWAAISGNTIYF.

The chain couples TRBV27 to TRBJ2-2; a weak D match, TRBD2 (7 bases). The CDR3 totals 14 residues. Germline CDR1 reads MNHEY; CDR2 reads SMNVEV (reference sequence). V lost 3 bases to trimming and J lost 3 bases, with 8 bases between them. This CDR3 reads CASSLRGHTGELFF. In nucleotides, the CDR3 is TGTGCCAGCAGTTTGCGGGGGCACACCGGGGAGCTGTTTTTT.

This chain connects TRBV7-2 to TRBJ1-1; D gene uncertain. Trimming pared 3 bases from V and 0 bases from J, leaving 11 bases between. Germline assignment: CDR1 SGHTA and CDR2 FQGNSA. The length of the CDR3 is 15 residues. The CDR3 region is CASSFTGALNTEAFF. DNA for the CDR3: TGTGCCAGCAGCTTCACGGGAGCCCTGAACACTGAAGCTTTCTTT.

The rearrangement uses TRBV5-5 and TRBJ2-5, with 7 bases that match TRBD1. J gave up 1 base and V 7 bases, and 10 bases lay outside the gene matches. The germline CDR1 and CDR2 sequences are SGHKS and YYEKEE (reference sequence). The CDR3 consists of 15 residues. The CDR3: CASSSGTVSQETQYF. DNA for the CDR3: TGTGCCAGCTCATCCGGGACAGTCTCCCAAGAGACCCAGTACTTC.

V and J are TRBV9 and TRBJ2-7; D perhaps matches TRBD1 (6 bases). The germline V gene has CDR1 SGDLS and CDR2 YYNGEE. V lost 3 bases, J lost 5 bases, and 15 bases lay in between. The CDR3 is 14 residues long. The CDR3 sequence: CASSGDIQGDEQYF. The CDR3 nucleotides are TGTGCCAGCAGCGGGGACATTCAAGGGGACGAGCAGTACTTC. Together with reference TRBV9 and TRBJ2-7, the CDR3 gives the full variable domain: DSGVTQTPKHLITATGQRVTLRCSPRSGDLSVYWYQQSLDQGLQFLIQYYNGEERAKGNILERFSAQQFPDLHSELNLSSLELGDSALYFCASSGDIQGDEQYFGPGTRLTVT.

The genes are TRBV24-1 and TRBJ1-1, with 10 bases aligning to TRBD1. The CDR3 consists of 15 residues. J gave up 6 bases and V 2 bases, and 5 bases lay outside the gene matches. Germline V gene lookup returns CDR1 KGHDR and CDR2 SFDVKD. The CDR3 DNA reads TGTGCCACCAGTGATTCCCGGACAGGGGGGCCTGAAGCTTTCTTT. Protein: CATSDSRTGGPEAFF.

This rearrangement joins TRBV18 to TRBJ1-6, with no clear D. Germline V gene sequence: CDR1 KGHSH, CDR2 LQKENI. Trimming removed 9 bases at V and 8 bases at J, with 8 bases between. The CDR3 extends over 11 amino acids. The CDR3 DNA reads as TGTGCCAGGAACGGGGATTCACCCCTCCACTTT. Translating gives CARNGDSPLHF.

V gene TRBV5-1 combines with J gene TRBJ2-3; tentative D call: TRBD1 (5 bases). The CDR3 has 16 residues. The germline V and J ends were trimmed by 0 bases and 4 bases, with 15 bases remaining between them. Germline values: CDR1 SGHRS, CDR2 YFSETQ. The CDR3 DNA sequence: TGCGCCAGCAGCTTGGGGGAAGGGGTTTCCGCAGATACGCAGTATTTT. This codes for CASSLGEGVSADTQYF.

The CDR3 reads CASSTLKQGNTEAFF. The CDR3 DNA is TGTGCCAGTAGTACTCTCAAGCAGGGAAACACTGAAGCTTTCTTT. This chain uses TRBV19 with TRBJ1-1; D might be TRBD1 (5 bases). The CDR3 contains 15 residues. Per germline, CDR1 LNHDA and CDR2 SQIVND (reference sequence). V dropped 4 bases and J dropped 2 bases, with 14 bases sitting between them.

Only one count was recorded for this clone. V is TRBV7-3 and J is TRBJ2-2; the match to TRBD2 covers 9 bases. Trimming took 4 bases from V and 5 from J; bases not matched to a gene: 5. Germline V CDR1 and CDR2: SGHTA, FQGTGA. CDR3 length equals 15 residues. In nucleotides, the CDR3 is TGTGCCAGCAGCTCATTAAGCGGGGGGACCGGGGAGCTGTTTTTT. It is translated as CASSSLSGGTGELFF.

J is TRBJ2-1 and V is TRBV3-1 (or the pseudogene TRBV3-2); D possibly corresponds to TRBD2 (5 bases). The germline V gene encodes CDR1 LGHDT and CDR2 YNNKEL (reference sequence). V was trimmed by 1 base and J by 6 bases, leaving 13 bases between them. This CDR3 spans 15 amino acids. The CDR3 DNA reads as TGTGCCAGCAGCCAAGTCGGCAGCGGCGGCAATGAGCAGTTCTTC. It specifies CASSQVGSGGNEQFF.

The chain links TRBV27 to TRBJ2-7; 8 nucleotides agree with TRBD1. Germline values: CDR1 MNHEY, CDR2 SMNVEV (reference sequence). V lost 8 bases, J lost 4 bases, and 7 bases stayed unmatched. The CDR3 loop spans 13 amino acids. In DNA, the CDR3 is TGTGCCAGCGCCCGGGACAGGCCTTACGAGCAGTACTTC. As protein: CASARDRPYEQYF.

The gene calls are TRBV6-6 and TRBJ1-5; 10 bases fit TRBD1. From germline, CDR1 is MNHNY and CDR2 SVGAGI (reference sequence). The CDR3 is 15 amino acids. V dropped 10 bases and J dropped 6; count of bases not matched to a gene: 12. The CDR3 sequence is CATRDRGDSGQPQHF. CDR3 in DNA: TGTGCCACCAGGGACAGGGGAGATTCGGGTCAGCCCCAGCATTTT.

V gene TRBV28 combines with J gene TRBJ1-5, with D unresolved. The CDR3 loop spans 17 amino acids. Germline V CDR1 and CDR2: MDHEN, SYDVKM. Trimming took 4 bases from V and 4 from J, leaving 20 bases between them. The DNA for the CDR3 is TGTGCCAGCAGTTCTTACGGGTCCTCCCGCCCTAATCAGCCCCAGCATTTT. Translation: CASSSYGSSRPNQPQHF.

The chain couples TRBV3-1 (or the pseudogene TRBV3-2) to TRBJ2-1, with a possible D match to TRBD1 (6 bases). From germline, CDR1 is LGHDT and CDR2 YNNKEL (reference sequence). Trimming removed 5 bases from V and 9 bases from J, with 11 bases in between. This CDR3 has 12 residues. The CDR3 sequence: CASSGDRLEQFF. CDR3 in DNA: TGTGCCAGCAGCGGCGACAGGCTTGAGCAGTTCTTC.

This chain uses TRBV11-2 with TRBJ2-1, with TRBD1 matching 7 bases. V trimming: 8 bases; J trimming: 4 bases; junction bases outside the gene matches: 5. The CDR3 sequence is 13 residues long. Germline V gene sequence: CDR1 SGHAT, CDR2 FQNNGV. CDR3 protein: CASRQGVYNEQFF. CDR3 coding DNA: TGTGCCAGCCGGCAGGGGGTTTACAATGAGCAGTTCTTC.

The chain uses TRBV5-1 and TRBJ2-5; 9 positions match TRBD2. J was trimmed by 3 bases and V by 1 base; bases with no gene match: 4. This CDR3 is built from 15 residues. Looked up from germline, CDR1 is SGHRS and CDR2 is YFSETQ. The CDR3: CASSLYLAGEETQYF. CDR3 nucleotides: TGCGCCAGCAGCTTGTATTTAGCGGGGGAAGAGACCCAGTACTTC. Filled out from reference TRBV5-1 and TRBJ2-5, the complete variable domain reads KAGVTQTPRYLIKTRGQQVTLSCSPISGHRSVSWYQQTPGQGLQFLFEYFSETQRNKGNFPGRFSGRQFSNSRSEMNVSTLELGDSALYLCASSLYLAGEETQYFGPGTRLLVL.

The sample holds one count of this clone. The CDR3 sequence is CASSESGYNTIYF. The CDR3 nucleotides are TGTGCCAGCAGTGAATCAGGGTACAACACCATATATTTT. This chain uses TRBV2 with TRBJ1-3; a weak D match, TRBD1 (5 bases). Per germline, CDR1 SNHLY and CDR2 FYNNEI. V gave up 2 bases and J gave up 7 bases, with 9 bases separating them. The CDR3 is made up of 13 amino acids.

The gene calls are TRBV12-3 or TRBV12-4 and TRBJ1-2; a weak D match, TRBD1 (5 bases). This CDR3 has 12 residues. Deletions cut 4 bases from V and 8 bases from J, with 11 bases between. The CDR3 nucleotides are TGTGCCAGCAGTTCAGGGAGGCGGGGCTACACCTTC. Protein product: CASSSGRRGYTF.

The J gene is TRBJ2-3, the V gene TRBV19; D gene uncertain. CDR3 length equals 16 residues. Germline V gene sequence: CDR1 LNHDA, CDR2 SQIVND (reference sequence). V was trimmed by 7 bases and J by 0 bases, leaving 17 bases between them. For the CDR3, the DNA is TGTGCCAGTAACCCCTATAATATCGGGAGCACAGATACGCAGTATTTT. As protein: CASNPYNIGSTDTQYF. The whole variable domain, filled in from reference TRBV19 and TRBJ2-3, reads DGGITQSPKYLFRKEGQNVTLSCEQNLNHDAMYWYRQDPGQGLRLIYYSQIVNDFQKGDIAEGYSVSREKKESFPLTVTSAQKNPTAFYLCASNPYNIGSTDTQYFGPGTRLTVL.

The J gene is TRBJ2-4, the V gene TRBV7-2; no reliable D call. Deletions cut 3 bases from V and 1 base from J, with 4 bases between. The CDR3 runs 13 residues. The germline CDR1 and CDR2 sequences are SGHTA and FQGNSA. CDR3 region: CASSLEAKNIQYF. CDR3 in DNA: TGTGCCAGCAGCTTGGAGGCCAAAAACATTCAGTACTTC.

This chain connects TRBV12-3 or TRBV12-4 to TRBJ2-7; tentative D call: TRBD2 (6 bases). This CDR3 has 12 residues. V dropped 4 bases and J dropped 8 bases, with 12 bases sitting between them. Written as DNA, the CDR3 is TGTGCCAGCAGTTCCTGGGACTTGAAGCAGTACTTC. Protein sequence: CASSSWDLKQYF.

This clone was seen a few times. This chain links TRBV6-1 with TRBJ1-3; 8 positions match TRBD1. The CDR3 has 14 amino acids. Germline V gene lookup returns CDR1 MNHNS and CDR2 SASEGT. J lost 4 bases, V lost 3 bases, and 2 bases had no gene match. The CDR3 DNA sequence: TGTGCCAGCAGTGAGACAGGGGCCGGAAACACCATATATTTT. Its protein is CASSETGAGNTIYF.